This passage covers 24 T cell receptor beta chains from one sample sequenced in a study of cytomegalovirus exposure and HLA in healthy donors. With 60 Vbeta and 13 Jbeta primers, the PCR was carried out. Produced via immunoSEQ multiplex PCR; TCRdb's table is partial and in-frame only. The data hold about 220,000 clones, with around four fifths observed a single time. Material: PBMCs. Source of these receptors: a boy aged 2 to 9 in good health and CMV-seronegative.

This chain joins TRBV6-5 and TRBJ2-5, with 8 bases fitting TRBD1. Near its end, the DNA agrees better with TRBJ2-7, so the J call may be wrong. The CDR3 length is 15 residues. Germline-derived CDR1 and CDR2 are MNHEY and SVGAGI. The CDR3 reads CASSSGTGGSYEQYF. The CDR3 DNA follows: TGTGCCAGCAGTTCCGGGACAGGAGGGTCCTACGAGCAGTACTTC.

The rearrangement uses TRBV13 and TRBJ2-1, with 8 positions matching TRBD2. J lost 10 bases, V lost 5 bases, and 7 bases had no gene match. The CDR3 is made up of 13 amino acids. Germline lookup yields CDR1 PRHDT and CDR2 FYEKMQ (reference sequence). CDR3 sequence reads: CASSPTSGEEQFF. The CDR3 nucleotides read TGTGCCAGCAGCCCCACTAGCGGAGAAGAGCAGTTCTTC.

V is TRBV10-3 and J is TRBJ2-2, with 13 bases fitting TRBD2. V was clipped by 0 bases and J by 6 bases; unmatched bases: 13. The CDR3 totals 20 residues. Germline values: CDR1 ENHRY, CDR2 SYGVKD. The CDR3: CAISESTGGLAGVRPGELFF. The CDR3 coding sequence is TGTGCCATCAGTGAGTCGACGGGCGGACTAGCGGGAGTCCGGCCCGGGGAGCTGTTTTTT.

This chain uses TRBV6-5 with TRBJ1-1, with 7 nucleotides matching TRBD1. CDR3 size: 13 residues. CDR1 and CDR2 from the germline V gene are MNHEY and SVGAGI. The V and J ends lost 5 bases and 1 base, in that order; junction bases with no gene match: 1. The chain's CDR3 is CASSRDRNTEAFF. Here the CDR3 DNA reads TGTGCCAGCAGTCGGGACAGGAACACTGAAGCTTTCTTT.

The CDR3 DNA is TGTGCCAGCAGCCAGACGGGACTAGCGGGCGGGACCCAGTACTTC. It specifies CASSQTGLAGGTQYF. The chain has TRBV14 and TRBJ2-5; 12 positions match TRBD2. Germline loops: CDR1 SGHDN, CDR2 FVKESK. The CDR3 runs to 15 residues. V trimming: 3 bases; J trimming: 7 bases; junction bases outside the gene matches: 6. The full variable domain, its missing parts supplied by reference TRBV14 and TRBJ2-5, is EAGVTQFPSHSVIEKGQTVTLRCDPISGHDNLYWYRRVMGKEIKFLLHFVKESKQDESGMPNNRFLAERTGGTYSTLKVQPAELEDSGVYFCASSQTGLAGGTQYFGPGTRLLVL.

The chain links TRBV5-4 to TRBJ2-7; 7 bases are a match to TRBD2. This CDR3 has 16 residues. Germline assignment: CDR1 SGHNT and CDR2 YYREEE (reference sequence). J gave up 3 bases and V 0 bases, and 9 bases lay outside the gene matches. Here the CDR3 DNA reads TGTGCCAGCAGCTTGGTGGGCAGGGAGGGTGGCTACGAGCAGTACTTC. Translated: CASSLVGREGGYEQYF.

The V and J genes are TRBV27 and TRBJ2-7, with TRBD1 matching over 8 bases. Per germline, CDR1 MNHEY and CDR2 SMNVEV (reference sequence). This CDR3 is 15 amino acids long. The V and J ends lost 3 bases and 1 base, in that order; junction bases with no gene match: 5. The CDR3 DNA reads TGTGCCAGCAGTTTGACAGGGGAATCGTCCTACGAGCAGTACTTC. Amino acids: CASSLTGESSYEQYF.

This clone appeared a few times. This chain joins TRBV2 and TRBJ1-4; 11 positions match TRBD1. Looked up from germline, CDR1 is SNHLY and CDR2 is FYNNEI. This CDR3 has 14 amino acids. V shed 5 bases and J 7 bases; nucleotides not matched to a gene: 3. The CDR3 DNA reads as TGTGCCAGCAGTACCGGGACAGGGGGTGAAAAACTGTTTTTT. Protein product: CASSTGTGGEKLFF.

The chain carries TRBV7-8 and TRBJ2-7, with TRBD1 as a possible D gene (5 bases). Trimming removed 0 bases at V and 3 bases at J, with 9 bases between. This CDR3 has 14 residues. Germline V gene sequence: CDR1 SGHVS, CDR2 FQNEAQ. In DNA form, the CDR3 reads TGTGCCAGCAGCTTAGCTCAAACAGGCTACGAGCAGTACTTC. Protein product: CASSLAQTGYEQYF.

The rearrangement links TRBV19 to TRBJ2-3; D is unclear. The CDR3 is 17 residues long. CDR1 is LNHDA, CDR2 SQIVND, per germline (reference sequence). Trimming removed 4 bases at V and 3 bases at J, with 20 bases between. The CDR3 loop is CASSSSIPRVRTDTQYF. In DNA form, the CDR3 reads TGTGCCAGTAGTAGCAGTATTCCCCGAGTGAGGACAGATACGCAGTATTTT.

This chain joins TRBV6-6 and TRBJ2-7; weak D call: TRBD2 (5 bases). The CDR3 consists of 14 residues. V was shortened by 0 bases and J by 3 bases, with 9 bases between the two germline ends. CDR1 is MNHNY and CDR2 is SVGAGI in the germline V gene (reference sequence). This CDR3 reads CASSYSREYYEQYF. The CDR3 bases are TGTGCCAGCAGTTACTCGAGGGAATACTACGAGCAGTACTTC.

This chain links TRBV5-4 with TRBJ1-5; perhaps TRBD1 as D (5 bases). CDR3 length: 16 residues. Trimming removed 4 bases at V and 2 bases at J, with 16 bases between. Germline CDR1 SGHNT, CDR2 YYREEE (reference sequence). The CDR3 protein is CASSLTGGVGNQPQHF. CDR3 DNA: TGTGCCAGCAGCCTGACCGGGGGGGTCGGCAATCAGCCCCAGCATTTT.

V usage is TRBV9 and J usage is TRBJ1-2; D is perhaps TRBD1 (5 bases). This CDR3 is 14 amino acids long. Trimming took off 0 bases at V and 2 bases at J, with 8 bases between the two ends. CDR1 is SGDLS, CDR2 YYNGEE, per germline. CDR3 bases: TGTGCCAGCAGCGTAGATTCAGGGAACTATGGCTACACCTTC. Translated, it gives CASSVDSGNYGYTF.

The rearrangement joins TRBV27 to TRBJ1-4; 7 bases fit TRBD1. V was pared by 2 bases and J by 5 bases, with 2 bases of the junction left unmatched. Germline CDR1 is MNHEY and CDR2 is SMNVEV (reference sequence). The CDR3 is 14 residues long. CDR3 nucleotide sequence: TGTGCCAGCAGTTTACAGGGGGACAATGAAAAACTGTTTTTT. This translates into CASSLQGDNEKLFF.

For the CDR3, the DNA is TGCGCCAGCAGCTTCGGGGGGCTCTACCGCTCCTACAATGAGCAGTTCTTC. It codes for CASSFGGLYRSYNEQFF. The chain has TRBV5-1 and TRBJ2-1, with a weak D call TRBD2 (7 bases). Trimming removed 2 bases at V and 0 bases at J, with 15 bases between. Germline CDR1 SGHRS, CDR2 YFSETQ. This CDR3 region has 17 residues.

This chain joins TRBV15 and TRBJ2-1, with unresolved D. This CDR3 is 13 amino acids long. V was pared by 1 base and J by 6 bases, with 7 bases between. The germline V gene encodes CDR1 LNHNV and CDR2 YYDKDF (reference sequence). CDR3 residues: CATSRGLVNEQFF. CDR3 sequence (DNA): TGTGCCACCAGCAGAGGGCTGGTCAATGAGCAGTTCTTC.

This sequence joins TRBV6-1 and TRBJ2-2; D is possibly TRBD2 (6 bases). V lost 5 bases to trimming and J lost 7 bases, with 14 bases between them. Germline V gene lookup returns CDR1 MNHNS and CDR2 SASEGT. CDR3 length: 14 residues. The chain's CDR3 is CASSFGGLSGELFF. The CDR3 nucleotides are TGTGCCAGCAGTTTTGGGGGGTTAAGCGGGGAGCTGTTTTTT.

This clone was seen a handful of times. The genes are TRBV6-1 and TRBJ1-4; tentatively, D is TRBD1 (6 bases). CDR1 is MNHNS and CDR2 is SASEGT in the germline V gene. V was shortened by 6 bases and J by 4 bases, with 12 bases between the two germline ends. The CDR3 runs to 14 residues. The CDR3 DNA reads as TGTGCCAGCAGGCACCAGGGGCATAATGAAAAACTGTTTTTT. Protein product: CASRHQGHNEKLFF.

CDR3: CASSYDYSEAFF. The CDR3 DNA sequence: TGTGCCAGCAGTTACGATTACAGTGAAGCTTTCTTT. The chain is built from TRBV6-6 and TRBJ1-1; D unclear. V was pared by 2 bases and J by 7 bases, with 8 bases between. The CDR3 runs 12 residues. Germline V lookup: CDR1 MNHNY, CDR2 SVGAGI (reference sequence).

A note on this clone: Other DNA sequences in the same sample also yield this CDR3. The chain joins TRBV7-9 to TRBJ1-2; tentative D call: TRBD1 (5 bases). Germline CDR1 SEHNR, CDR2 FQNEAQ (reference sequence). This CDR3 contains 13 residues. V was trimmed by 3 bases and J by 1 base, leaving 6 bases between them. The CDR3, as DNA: TGTGCCAGCAGCTTTGACAGTAACTATGGCTACACCTTC. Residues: CASSFDSNYGYTF.

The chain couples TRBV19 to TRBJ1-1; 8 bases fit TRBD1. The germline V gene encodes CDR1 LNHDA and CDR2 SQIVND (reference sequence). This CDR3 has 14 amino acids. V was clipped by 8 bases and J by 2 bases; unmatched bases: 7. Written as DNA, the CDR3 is TGTGCCAGTTTCGAGACAGGGGCTAACACTGAAGCTTTCTTT. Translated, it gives CASFETGANTEAFF.

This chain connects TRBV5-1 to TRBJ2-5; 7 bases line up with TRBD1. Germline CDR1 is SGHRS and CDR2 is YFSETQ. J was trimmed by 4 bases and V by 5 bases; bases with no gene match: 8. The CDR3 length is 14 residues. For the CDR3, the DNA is TGCGCCAGCAGGCAAACAGGGGACGGAGAGACCCAGTACTTC. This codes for CASRQTGDGETQYF.

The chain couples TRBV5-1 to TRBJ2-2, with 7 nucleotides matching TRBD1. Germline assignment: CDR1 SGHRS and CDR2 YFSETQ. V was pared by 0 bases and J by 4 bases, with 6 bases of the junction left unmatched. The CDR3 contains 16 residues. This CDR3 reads CASSLAGTATTGELFF. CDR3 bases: TGCGCCAGCAGCTTGGCCGGGACAGCTACCACCGGGGAGCTGTTTTTT.

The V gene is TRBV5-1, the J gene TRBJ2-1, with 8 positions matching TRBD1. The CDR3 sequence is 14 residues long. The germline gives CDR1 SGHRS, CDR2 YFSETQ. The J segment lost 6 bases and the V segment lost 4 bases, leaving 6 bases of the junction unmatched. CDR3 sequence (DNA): TGCGCCAGCAGCGAGACAGGGACAGGCAATGAGCAGTTCTTC. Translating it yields CASSETGTGNEQFF.